This T cell receptor beta chain was sequenced in a study of OX40 agonist ivuxolimab in advanced cancers. Whole-study context: As their treatment, patients were administered ivuxolimab, an agonistic anti-OX40 (CD134) antibody. Eligibility rules accepted prior anti-PD-1, anti-PD-L1 or anti-CTLA-4 therapy, and approximately 40% had some. Study results and limitations: Clonal expansion among partial responders at 0.1-3.0 mg/kg ranked near the lowest.

Autoimmune disease history or systemic immunosuppression meant exclusion. This table comes from immunoSEQ multiplex PCR, and its TCRdb copy is limited to in-frame clones, with some not included. This repertoire shows some 64,000 clones, approximately 77% found once; its top ten account for approximately 0.49%. Germline CDR1 is SGHRS and CDR2 is YFSETQ. The CDR3 length is 11 residues. V lost 7 bases to trimming and J lost 3 bases, with 7 bases between them. This clone was seen more than once but under ten times. Its specificity is unknown. The chain couples TRBV5-1 to TRBJ2-5, with a possible D match to TRBD1 (6 bases). The receptor's source is an adult with an advanced solid tumor such as melanoma, head and neck, liver or kidney cancer. This material consisted of CD4+ or CD8+ T cells sorted from blood, taken in a trial of the OX40 agonist ivuxolimab. CDR3 region: CASRTEETQYF. For the CDR3, the DNA is TGCGCCAGCCGGACAGAAGAGACCCAGTACTTC. The full variable domain, its missing parts supplied by reference TRBV5-1 and TRBJ2-5, is KAGVTQTPRYLIKTRGQQVTLSCSPISGHRSVSWYQQTPGQGLQFLFEYFSETQRNKGNFPGRFSGRQFSNSRSEMNVSTLELGDSALYLCASRTEETQYFGPGTRLLVL.